This is a list of T cell receptor beta chains from one sample in a study of siplizumab effects on memory and regulatory T cells. TCRdb keeps only in-frame clones here, not all; method: immunoSEQ multiplex PCR. The data contain fewer than 85,000 clones, over 90% of them singletons. The specimen was CD8+ T cells sorted from blood. These receptors were taken from a human donor in good health. The CDR3 runs from the conserved cysteine through the conserved F or W. D genes are given only for firm matches. For some rows the clone size is stated as once, few or many, or as a class when expanded; others skip it.

d_gene | j_gene | abundance | v_gene | CDR3aa | CDR3nt
NA | TRBJ2-5 | NA | TRBV5-6 | CASSSQNRTPYQETQYF | TGTGCCAGCAGCTCCCAAAATAGGACGCCGTACCAAGAGACCCAGTACTTC
NA | TRBJ2-1 | NA | TRBV27 | CASSLSGTLGEQFF | TGTGCCAGCAGTTTATCGGGGACATTGGGTGAGCAGTTCTTC
NA | TRBJ2-6 | NA | TRBV19 | CASTSEGQSGANVLTF | TGTGCCAGTACCTCCGAAGGACAGTCTGGGGCCAACGTCCTGACTTTC
TRBD2 | TRBJ2-7 | NA | TRBV2 | CASSEAPGLIYEQYF | TGTGCCAGCAGTGAAGCGCCGGGACTAATCTACGAGCAGTACTTC
NA | TRBJ2-2 | NA | TRBV19 | CASSIGTRSTGELFF | TGTGCCAGTAGTATAGGGACCCGGTCCACCGGGGAGCTGTTTTTT
NA | TRBJ1-2 | NA | TRBV2 | CASSPYTF | TGTGCCAGCAGTCCGTACACCTTC
TRBD1 | TRBJ1-3 | medium-sized | TRBV7-9 | CASSLGATGMGNTIYF | TGTGCCAGCAGCCTAGGGGCGACAGGGATGGGAAACACCATATATTTT
NA | TRBJ2-7 | NA | TRBV9 | CASSVVTSSYEQYF | TGTGCCAGCAGCGTCGTGACATCATCCTACGAGCAGTACTTC
TRBD2 | TRBJ2-2 | NA | TRBV29-1 | CSVSGGLAGKNTGELFF | TGCAGCGTCAGTGGGGGACTAGCGGGGAAGAACACCGGGGAGCTGTTTTTT
TRBD2 | TRBJ2-3 | NA | TRBV5-1 | CASSPGAGSTDTQYF | TGCGCCAGCAGCCCAGGAGCGGGGAGCACAGATACGCAGTATTTT
TRBD1 | TRBJ2-5 | NA | TRBV9 | CASSGRTGQETQYF | TGTGCCAGCAGCGGACGGACAGGGCAGGAGACCCAGTACTTC
NA | TRBJ2-2 | NA | TRBV7-6 | CASSLLGLGVVATGELFF | TGTGCCAGCAGCTTACTGGGGCTAGGGGTTGTTGCCACCGGGGAGCTGTTTTTT
TRBD2 | TRBJ2-3 | NA | TRBV7-9 | CASSLSLTLAGVNTQYF | TGTGCCAGCAGCTTATCCCTGACTCTAGCGGGAGTGAATACGCAGTATTTT
TRBD2 | TRBJ2-1 | NA | TRBV7-3 | CASSPPSGSGNEQFF | TGTGCCAGCAGCCCCCCTAGCGGGAGCGGGAATGAGCAGTTCTTC
NA | TRBJ2-3 | NA | TRBV29-1 | CSVEPPGIDTDTQYF | TGCAGCGTTGAACCTCCAGGGATTGACACAGATACGCAGTATTTT
NA | TRBJ2-7 | NA | TRBV6-6 | CASSYRDTYEQYF | TGTGCCAGCAGTTACCGGGACACCTACGAGCAGTACTTC
NA | TRBJ1-5 | NA | TRBV10-2 | CASSSGGDQPQHF | TGCGCCAGCAGTTCGGGCGGGGATCAGCCCCAGCATTTT
TRBD2 | TRBJ2-1 | NA | TRBV7-8 | CASSLVGRTRDNEQFF | TGTGCCAGCAGCTTAGTGGGGCGGACTAGAGACAATGAGCAGTTCTTC
NA | TRBJ1-2 | NA | TRBV19 | CASNTANYGYTF | TGTGCCAGTAACACAGCTAACTATGGCTACACCTTC
NA | TRBJ1-1 | NA | TRBV27 | CASSVQENTEAFF | TGTGCCAGCAGCGTACAAGAAAACACTGAAGCTTTCTTT
TRBD1 | TRBJ2-2 | NA | TRBV2 | CAIMGQGEYTGELFF | TGTGCCATCATGGGACAGGGGGAATACACCGGGGAGCTGTTTTTT
NA | TRBJ2-5 | NA | TRBV9 | CASSVGLSPLQETQYF | TGTGCCAGCAGCGTAGGATTGAGCCCGCTTCAAGAGACCCAGTACTTC
TRBD1 | TRBJ2-7 | NA | TRBV7-9 | CASSTMTGSEQYF | TGTGCCAGCAGCACAATGACAGGGAGCGAGCAGTACTTC
NA | TRBJ2-5 | NA | TRBV6-5 | CASRPRTGVRETQYF | TGTGCCAGCAGGCCTCGGACGGGGGTACGAGAGACCCAGTACTTC
NA | TRBJ2-7 | NA | TRBV11-3 | CASSLGAGYEQYF | TGTGCCAGCAGCCTGGGGGCGGGGTACGAGCAGTACTTC
NA | TRBJ2-3 | NA | TRBV7-6 | CASSSPISPHAQVYTDTQYF | TGTGCCAGCAGCTCCCCGATCTCGCCTCACGCCCAAGTATACACAGATACGCAGTATTTT
NA | TRBJ1-5 | NA | TRBV6-1 | CASDNRVRGQPQHF | TGTGCCAGCGATAACAGGGTACGAGGACAGCCCCAGCATTTT
NA | TRBJ1-1 | NA | TRBV4-1 | CASSQGLGQMNTEAFF | TGCGCCAGCAGCCAAGGACTGGGGCAGATGAACACTGAAGCTTTCTTT
NA | TRBJ2-3 | NA | TRBV9 | CASSVSGSSTDTQYF | TGTGCCAGCAGCGTCTCAGGGTCGAGCACAGATACGCAGTATTTT
TRBD2 | TRBJ2-3 | NA | TRBV9 | CASSADPGREEQYF | TGTGCCAGCAGCGCCGATCCTGGGCGGGAGGAGCAGTATTTT
NA | TRBJ2-1 | NA | TRBV19 | CASSMGTHQFF | TGTGCCAGTAGTATGGGAACACATCAGTTCTTC
TRBD1 | TRBJ1-4 | NA | TRBV27 | CASKQGATNEKLFF | TGTGCCAGCAAGCAGGGGGCAACTAATGAAAAACTGTTTTTT
NA | TRBJ2-5 | NA | TRBV9 | CASSVEGRSPNRETQYF | TGTGCCAGCAGCGTAGAGGGTAGATCACCCAATAGAGAGACCCAGTACTTC
NA | TRBJ1-2 | NA | TRBV9 | CASSVQDSPNYGYTF | TGTGCCAGCAGCGTACAGGACAGCCCGAACTATGGCTACACCTTC
NA | TRBJ2-7 | NA | TRBV27 | CASSLTVSREQYF | TGTGCCAGCAGTTTAACAGTATCTAGAGAGCAGTACTTC
NA | TRBJ2-1 | NA | TRBV21-1 | CASSPREGLAGDEQFF | TGTGCCAGCAGCCCCCGTGAGGGACTAGCGGGAGACGAGCAGTTCTTC
NA | TRBJ2-3 | NA | TRBV2 | CASSELPGSGADTQYF | TGTGCCAGCAGTGAACTCCCAGGATCAGGGGCAGATACGCAGTATTTT
TRBD2 | TRBJ2-3 | NA | TRBV29-1 | CSVDGLAGPWNTDTQYF | TGCAGCGTTGATGGGCTAGCGGGACCATGGAACACAGATACGCAGTATTTT
NA | TRBJ2-2 | NA | TRBV25-1 | CASSGRRPGHQNTGELFF | TGTGCCAGCAGTGGGAGGAGACCGGGACACCAGAACACCGGGGAGCTGTTTTTT
TRBD2 | TRBJ2-1 | NA | TRBV7-9 | CASSLIAGGYNEQFF | TGTGCCAGCAGCCTAATAGCGGGAGGCTACAATGAGCAGTTCTTC
TRBD2 | TRBJ2-3 | NA | TRBV5-6 | CASSFTSAPDTQYF | TGTGCCAGCAGCTTTACTAGCGCCCCAGATACGCAGTATTTT
TRBD2 | TRBJ2-1 | NA | TRBV7-6 | CASSLMLAGDDEQFF | TGTGCCAGCAGCTTAATGCTAGCGGGTGATGATGAGCAGTTCTTC
NA | TRBJ2-3 | NA | TRBV6-5 | CASSYAGLTDTQYF | TGTGCCAGCAGTTACGCGGGATTGACAGATACGCAGTATTTT
NA | TRBJ2-3 | once | TRBV11-3 | CASSLGREAQYF | TGTGCCAGCAGCTTAGGACGGGAAGCGCAGTATTTT
TRBD2 | TRBJ2-3 | NA | TRBV10-3 | CAISESLGNLAGGPFDTQYF | TGTGCCATCAGTGAGTCGCTGGGGAATCTAGCGGGAGGGCCCTTTGATACGCAGTATTTT
NA | TRBJ1-1 | NA | TRBV19 | CASRQGLNTEAFF | TGTGCCAGTAGGCAGGGGTTGAACACTGAAGCTTTCTTT
NA | TRBJ1-2 | NA | TRBV6-5 | CASSYLSGNYGYTF | TGTGCCAGCAGTTACCTGAGCGGGAACTATGGCTACACCTTC
NA | TRBJ1-5 | NA | TRBV6-1 | CASVEFNQPQHF | TGTGCCAGCGTCGAGTTCAATCAGCCCCAGCATTTT